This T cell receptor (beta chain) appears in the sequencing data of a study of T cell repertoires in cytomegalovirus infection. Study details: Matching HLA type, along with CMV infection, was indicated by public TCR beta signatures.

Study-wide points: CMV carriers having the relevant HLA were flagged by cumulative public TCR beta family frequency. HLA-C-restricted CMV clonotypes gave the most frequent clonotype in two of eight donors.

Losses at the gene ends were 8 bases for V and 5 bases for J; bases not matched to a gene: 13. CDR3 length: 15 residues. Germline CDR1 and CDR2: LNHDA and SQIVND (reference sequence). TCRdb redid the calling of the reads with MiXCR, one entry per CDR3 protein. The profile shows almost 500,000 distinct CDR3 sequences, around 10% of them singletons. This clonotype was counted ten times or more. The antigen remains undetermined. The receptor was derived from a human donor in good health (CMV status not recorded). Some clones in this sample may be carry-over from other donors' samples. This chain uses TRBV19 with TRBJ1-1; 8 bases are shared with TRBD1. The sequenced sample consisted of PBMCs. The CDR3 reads CASAPDRGVSTEAFF. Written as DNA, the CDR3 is TGTGCCAGTGCCCCCGACAGGGGTGTGTCGACTGAAGCTTTCTTT.